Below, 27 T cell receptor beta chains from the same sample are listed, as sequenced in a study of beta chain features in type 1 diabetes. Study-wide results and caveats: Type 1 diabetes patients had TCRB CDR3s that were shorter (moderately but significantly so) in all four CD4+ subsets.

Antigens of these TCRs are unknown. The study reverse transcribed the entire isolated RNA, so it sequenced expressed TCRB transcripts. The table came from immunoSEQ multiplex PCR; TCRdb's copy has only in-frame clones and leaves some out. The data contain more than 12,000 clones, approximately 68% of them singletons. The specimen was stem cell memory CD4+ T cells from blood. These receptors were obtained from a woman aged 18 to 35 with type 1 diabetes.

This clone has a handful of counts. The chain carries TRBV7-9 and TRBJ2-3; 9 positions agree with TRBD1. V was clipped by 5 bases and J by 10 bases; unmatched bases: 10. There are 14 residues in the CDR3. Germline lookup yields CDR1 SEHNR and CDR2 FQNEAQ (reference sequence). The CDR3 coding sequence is TGTGCCAGCAGCCCAAGGACAGGGGAGAGTGCGCAGTATTTT. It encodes CASSPRTGESAQYF.

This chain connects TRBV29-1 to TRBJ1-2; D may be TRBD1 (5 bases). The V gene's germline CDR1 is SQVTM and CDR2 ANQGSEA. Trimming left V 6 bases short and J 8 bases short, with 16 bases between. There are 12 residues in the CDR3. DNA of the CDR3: TGCAGCGTCGATGGGGGGGAATACGGCTACACCTTC. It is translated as CSVDGGEYGYTF.

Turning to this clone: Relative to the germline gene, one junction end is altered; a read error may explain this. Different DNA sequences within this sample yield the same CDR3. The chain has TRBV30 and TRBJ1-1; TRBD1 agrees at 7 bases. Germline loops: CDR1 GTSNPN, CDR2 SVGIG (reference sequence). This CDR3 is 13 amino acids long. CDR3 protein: CAWIRDRATEAFF. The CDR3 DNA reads TGCGCCTGGATCCGCGACAGGGCCACTGAAGCTTTCTTT.

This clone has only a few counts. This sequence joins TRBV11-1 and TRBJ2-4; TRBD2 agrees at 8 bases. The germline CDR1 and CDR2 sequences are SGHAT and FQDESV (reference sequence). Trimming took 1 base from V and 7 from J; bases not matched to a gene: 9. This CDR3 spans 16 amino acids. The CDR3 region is CASSLESGSRSNIQYF. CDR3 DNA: TGTGCCAGCAGCTTAGAAAGCGGGAGTAGAAGTAACATTCAGTACTTC. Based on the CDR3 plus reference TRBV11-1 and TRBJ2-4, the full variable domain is EAEVAQSPRYKITEKSQAVAFWCDPISGHATLYWYRQILGQGPELLVQFQDESVVDDSQLPKDRFSAERLKGVDSTLKIQPAELGDSAMYLCASSLESGSRSNIQYFGAGTRLSVL.

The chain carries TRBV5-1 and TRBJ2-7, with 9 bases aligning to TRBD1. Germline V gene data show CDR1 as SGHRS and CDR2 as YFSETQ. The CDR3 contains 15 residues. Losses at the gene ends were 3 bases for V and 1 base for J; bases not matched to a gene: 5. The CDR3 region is CASSSHGQGSYEQYF. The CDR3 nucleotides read TGCGCCAGCAGCTCACACGGACAGGGGTCCTACGAGCAGTACTTC.

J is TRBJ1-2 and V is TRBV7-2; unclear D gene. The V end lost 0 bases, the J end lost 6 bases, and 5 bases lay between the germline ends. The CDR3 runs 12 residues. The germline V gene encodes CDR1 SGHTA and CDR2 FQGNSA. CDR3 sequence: CASSLAGHGYTF. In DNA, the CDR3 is TGTGCCAGCAGCTTAGCTGGGCATGGCTACACCTTC.

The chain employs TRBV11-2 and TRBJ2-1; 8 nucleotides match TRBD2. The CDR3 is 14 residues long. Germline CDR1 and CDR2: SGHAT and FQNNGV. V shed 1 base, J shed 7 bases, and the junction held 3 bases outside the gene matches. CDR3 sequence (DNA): TGTGCCAGCAGCTTAGCGGGAGGGCCGAATGAGCAGTTCTTC. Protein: CASSLAGGPNEQFF.

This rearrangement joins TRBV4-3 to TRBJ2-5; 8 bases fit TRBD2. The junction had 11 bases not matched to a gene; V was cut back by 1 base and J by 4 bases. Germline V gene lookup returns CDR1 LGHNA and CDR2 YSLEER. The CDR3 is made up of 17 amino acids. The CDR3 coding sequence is TGCGCCAGCAGCCAAGGACCGCCTCTAGCGGGCGGAGAGACCCAGTACTTC. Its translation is CASSQGPPLAGGETQYF.

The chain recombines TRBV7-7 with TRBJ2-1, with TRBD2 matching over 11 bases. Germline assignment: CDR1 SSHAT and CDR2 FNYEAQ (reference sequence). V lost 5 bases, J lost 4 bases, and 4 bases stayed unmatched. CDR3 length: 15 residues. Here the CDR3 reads CASSQVAGGYNEQFF. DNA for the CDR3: TGTGCCAGCAGCCAAGTAGCGGGGGGGTACAATGAGCAGTTCTTC.

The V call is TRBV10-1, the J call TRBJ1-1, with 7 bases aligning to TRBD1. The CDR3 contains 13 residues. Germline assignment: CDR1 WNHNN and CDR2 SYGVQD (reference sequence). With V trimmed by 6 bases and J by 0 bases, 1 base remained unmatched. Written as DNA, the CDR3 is TGCGCCAGCAGACAGGGGATGAACACTGAAGCTTTCTTT. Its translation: CASRQGMNTEAFF.

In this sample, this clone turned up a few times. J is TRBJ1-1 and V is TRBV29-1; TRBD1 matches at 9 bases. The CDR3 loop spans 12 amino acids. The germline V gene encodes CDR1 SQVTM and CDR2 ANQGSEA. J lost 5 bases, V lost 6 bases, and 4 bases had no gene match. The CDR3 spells CSVRQGETEAFF. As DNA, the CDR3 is TGCAGCGTGAGACAGGGGGAAACTGAAGCTTTCTTT.

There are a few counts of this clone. As DNA, the CDR3 is TGCGCCAGCACCTCCTTCACAGATACGCAGTATTTT. Translated: CASTSFTDTQYF. This chain uses TRBV5-1 with TRBJ2-3; D ambiguous. Germline V gene sequence: CDR1 SGHRS, CDR2 YFSETQ. The V and J ends lost 6 bases and 2 bases respectively, with 7 bases between them. The CDR3 runs 12 residues.

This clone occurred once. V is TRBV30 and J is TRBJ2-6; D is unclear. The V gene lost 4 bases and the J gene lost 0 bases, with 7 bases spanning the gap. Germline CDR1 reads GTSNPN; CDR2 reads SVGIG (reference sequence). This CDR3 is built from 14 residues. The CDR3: CAWKQSSGANVLTF. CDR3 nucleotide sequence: TGTGCCTGGAAACAGAGCTCTGGGGCCAACGTCCTGACTTTC.

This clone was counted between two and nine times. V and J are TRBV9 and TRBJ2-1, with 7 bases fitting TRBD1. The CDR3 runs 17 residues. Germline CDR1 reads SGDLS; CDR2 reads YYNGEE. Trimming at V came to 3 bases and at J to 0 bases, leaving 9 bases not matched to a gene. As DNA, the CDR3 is TGTGCCAGCAGCGGGTCAGGGGGAACAAGCTCCTACAATGAGCAGTTCTTC. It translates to CASSGSGGTSSYNEQFF.

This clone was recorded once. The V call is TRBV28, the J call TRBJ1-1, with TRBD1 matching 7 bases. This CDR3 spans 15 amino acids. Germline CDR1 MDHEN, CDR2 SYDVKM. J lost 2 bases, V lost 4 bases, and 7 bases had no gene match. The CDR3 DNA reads TGTGCCAGCAGTTACAGGGGCCGCGGTAACACTGAAGCTTTCTTT. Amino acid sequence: CASSYRGRGNTEAFF.

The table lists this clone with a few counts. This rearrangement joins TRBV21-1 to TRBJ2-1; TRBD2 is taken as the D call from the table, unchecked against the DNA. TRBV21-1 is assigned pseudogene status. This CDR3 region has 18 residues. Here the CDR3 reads CASSKLVTGERSYNEQFF. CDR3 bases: TGTGCCAGCAGCAAACTGGTGACGGGGGAGCGCTCCTACAATGAGCAGTTCTTC.

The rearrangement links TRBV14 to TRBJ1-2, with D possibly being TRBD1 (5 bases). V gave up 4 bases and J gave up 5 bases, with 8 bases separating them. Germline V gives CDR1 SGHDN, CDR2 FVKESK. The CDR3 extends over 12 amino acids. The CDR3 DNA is TGTGCCAGCAGCCCCCAGGGTTATGGCTACACCTTC. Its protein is CASSPQGYGYTF.

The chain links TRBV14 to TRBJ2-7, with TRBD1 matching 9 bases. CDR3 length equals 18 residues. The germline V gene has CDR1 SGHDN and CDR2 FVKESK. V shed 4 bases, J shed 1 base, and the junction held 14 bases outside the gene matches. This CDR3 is CASSRAGTGLWGSYEQYF. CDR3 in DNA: TGTGCCAGCAGCCGTGCCGGGACAGGGTTGTGGGGATCCTACGAGCAGTACTTC.

The CDR3 DNA follows: TGTGCCAGCAGGGAGGGAAGTTGGGGTTCACCCCTCCACTTT. It translates to CASREGSWGSPLHF. The chain uses TRBV27 and TRBJ1-6, with D unclear. Trimming shortened V by 6 bases and J by 9 bases, and 15 bases separated the two germline ends. The CDR3 length is 14 residues. Germline lookup yields CDR1 MNHEY and CDR2 SMNVEV (reference sequence).

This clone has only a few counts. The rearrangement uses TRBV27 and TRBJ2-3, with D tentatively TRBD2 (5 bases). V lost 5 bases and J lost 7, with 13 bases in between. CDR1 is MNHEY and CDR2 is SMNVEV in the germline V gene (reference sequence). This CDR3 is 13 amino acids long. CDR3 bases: TGTGCCAGCAGTCCCCGGACTCCTTATACGCAGTATTTT. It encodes CASSPRTPYTQYF.

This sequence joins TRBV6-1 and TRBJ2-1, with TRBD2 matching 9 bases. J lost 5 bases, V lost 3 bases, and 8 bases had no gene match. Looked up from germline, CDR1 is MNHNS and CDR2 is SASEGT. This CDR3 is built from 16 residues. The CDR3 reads CASSDLSGSGHNEQFF. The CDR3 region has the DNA TGTGCCAGCAGTGACCTTAGCGGGAGCGGCCACAATGAGCAGTTCTTC.

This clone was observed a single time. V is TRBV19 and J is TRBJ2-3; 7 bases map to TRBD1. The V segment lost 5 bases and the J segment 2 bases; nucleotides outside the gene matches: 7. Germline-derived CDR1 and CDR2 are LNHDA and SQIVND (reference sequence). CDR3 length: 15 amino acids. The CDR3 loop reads CASSATGSDTDTQYF. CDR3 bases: TGTGCCAGTAGTGCGACAGGGAGTGACACAGATACGCAGTATTTT.

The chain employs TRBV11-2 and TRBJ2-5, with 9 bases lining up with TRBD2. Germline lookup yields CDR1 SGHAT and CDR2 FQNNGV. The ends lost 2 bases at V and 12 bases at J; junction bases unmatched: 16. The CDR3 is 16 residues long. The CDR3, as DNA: TGTGCCAGCAGCTTAAACGGGGCTAGCGGGGTCCGAAAGGAGTACTTC. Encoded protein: CASSLNGASGVRKEYF.

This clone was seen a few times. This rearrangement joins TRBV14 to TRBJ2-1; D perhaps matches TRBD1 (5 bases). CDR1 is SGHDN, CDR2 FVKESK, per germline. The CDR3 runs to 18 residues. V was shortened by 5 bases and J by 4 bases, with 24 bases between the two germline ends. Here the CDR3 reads CASSSSRVKGSFYNEQFF. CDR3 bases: TGTGCCAGCAGCTCGAGCAGGGTAAAGGGAAGCTTTTACAATGAGCAGTTCTTC.

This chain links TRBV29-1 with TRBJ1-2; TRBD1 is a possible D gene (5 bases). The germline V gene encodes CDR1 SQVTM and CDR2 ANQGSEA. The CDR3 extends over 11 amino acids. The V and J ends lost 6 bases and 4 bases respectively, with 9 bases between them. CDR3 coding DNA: TGCAGCGTGGCGACAGCCTATGGCTACACCTTC. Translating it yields CSVATAYGYTF.

CDR3 coding DNA: TGTGCCAGCAGCTTGGGCAGAGATCAGCCCCAGCATTTT. Encoded protein: CASSLGRDQPQHF. The gene calls are TRBV7-8 and TRBJ1-5; D gene unclear. Trimming pared 3 bases from V and 5 bases from J, leaving 8 bases between. This CDR3 is built from 13 residues. Per germline, CDR1 SGHVS and CDR2 FQNEAQ.

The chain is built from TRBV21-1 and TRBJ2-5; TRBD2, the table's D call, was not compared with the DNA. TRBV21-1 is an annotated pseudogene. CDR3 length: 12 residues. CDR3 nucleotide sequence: TGTGCCAGCAGCCCGGGGGGAGAGACCCAGTACTTC. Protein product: CASSPGGETQYF.